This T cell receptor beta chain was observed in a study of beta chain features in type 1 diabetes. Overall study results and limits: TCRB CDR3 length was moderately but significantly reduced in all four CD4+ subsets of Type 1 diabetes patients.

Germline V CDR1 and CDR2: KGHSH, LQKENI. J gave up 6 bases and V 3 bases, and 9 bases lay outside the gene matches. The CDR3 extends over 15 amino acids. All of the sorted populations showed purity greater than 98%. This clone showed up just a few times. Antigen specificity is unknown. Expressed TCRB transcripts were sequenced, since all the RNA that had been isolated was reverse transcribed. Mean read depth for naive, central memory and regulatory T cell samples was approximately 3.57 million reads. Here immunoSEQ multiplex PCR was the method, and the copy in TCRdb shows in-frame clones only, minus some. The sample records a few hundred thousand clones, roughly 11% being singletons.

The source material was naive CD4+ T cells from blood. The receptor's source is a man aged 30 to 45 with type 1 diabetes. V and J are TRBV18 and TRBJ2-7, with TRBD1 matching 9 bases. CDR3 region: CASSPNARTGAEQYF. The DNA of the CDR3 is TGTGCCAGCTCACCTAATGCGAGGACAGGGGCCGAGCAGTACTTC. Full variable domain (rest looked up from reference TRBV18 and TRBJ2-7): NAGVMQNPRHLVRRRGQEARLRCSPMKGHSHVYWYRQLPEEGLKFMVYLQKENIIDESGMPKERFSAEFPKEGPSILRIQQVVRGDSAAYFCASSPNARTGAEQYFGPGTRLTVT.